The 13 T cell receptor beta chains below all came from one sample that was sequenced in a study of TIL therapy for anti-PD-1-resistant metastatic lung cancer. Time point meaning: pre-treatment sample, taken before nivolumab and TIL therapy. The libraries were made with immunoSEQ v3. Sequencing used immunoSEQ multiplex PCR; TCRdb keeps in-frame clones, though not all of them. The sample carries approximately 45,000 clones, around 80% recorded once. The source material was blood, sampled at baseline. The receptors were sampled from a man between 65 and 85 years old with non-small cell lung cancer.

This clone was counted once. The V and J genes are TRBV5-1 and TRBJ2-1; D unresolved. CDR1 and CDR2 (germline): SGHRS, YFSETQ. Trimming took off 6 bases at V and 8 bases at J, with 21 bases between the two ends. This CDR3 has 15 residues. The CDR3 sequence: CASNITPEASDEQFF. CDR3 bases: TGCGCCAGCAACATAACCCCTGAAGCCAGCGATGAGCAGTTCTTC.

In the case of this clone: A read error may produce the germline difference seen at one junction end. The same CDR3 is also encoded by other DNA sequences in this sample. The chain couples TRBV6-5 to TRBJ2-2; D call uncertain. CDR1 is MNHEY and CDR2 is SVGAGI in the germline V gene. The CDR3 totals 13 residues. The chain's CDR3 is CASSYPGTGELFF. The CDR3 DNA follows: TGTGCCAGTAGTTACCCCGGCACCGGGGAGCTGTTTTTT.

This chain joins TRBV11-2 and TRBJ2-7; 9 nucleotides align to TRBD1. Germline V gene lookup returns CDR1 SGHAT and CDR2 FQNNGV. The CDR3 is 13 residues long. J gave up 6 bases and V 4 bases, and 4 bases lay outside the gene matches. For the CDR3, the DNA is TGTGCCAGCAGCTCTACAGGGGGCGGCGAGCAGTACTTC. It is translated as CASSSTGGGEQYF.

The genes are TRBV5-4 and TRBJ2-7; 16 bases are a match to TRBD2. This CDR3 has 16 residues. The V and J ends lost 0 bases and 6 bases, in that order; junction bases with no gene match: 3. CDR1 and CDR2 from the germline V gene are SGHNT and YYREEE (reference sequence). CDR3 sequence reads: CASSLVGTSGRAEQYF. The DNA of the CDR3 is TGTGCCAGCAGCTTGGTGGGGACTAGCGGGAGGGCCGAGCAGTACTTC.

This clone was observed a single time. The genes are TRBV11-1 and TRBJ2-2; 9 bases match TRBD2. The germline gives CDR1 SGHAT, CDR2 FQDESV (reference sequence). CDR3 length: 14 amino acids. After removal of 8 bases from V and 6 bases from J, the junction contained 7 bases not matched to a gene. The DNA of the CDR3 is TGTGCCAGCGCGGGGACTAGCAGGGCCGGGGAGCTGTTTTTT. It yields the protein CASAGTSRAGELFF.

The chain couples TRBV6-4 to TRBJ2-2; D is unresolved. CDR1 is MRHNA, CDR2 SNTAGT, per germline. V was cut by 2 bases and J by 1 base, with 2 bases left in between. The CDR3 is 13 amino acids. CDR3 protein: CASSDMNTGELFF. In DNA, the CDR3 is TGTGCCAGCAGTGACATGAACACCGGGGAGCTGTTTTTT.

CDR3 DNA: TGTGCCAGCAGCTTAGCGGGAGGGCCGTCCGAGCAGTACTTC. Its translation: CASSLAGGPSEQYF. The rearrangement uses TRBV7-3 and TRBJ2-7; TRBD2 matches at 9 bases. The V gene end was trimmed by 2 bases and the J gene end by 6 bases; junction bases not matched to a gene: 5. The CDR3 is 14 amino acids. CDR1 is SGHTA, CDR2 FQGTGA, per germline.

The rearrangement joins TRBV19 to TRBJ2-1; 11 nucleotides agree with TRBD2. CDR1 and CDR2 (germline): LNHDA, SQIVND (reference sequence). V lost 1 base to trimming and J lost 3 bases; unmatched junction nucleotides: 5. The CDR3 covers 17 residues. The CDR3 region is CASSIGLAGGYYNEQFF. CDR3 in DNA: TGTGCCAGTAGTATAGGGCTAGCGGGAGGATACTACAATGAGCAGTTCTTC.

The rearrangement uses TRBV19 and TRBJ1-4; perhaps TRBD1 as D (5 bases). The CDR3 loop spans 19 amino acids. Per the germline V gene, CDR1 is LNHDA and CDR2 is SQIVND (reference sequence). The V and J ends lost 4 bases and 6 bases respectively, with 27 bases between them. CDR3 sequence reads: CASSNPWNRSWGVDEKLFF. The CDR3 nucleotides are TGTGCCAGTAGTAACCCCTGGAACCGATCGTGGGGGGTGGATGAAAAACTGTTTTTT.

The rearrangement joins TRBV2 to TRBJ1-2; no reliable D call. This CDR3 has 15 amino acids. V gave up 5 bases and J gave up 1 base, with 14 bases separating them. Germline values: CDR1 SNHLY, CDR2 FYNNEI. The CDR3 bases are TGTGCCAGCAGTCCTACTTGGGGATTTAACTATGGCTACACCTTC. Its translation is CASSPTWGFNYGYTF.

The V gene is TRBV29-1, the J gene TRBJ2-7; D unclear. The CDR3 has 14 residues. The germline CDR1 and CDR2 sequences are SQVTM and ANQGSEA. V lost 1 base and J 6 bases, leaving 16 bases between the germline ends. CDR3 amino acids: CSVEGPGPPGEQYF. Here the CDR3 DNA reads TGCAGCGTTGAAGGACCGGGCCCACCGGGCGAGCAGTACTTC.

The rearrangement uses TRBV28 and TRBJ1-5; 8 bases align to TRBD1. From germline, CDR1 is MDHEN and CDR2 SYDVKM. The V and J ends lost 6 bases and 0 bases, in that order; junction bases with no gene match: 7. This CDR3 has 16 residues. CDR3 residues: CASRGQDTYSNQPQHF. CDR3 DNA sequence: TGTGCCAGCAGGGGACAGGACACTTATAGCAATCAGCCCCAGCATTTT.

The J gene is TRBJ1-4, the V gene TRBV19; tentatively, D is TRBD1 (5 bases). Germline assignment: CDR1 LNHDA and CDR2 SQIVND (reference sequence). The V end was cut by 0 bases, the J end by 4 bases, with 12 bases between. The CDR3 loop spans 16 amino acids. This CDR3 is CASSIDALGGNEKLFF. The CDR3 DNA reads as TGTGCCAGTAGTATAGATGCTCTCGGGGGTAATGAAAAACTGTTTTTT.